A selection of T cell receptor beta chains follows, all from one sample in a study of cytomegalovirus exposure and HLA in healthy donors. Generated by immunoSEQ multiplex PCR, the TCRdb table keeps only in-frame clones and is missing some. Of 84,000 or so clones listed, about two thirds are singletons. The sequencing sample was made of PBMCs. The receptors shown here come from a woman in her 30s in good health and CMV-seropositive. The CDR3 runs from the conserved cysteine through the conserved F or W. D genes are given only for firm matches. Only some rows state a clone size, as once, few, many or a class for expanded clones.

length: 15; D: TRBD1; size: -; V: TRBV18; J: TRBJ2-3; CDR3: CASSPRTGGTDTQYF; DNA: TGTGCCAGCTCACCACGGACAGGGGGCACAGATACGCAGTATTTT
length: 14; D: -; size: once; V: TRBV11-1; J: TRBJ1-1; CDR3: CASSFKTGNTEAFF; DNA: TGTGCCAGCAGCTTCAAAACAGGGAACACTGAAGCTTTCTTT
length: 16; D: TRBD1; size: once; V: TRBV9; J: TRBJ2-2; CDR3: CASSVTDRLNTGELFF; DNA: TGTGCCAGCAGCGTGACGGACAGGCTGAACACCGGGGAGCTGTTTTTT
length: 15; D: -; size: -; V: TRBV6-5; J: TRBJ2-1; CDR3: CASSTRQNHANEQFF; DNA: TGTGCCAGCAGTACCCGACAGAATCACGCCAATGAGCAGTTCTTC
length: 13; D: -; size: -; V: TRBV29-1; J: TRBJ1-2; CDR3: CSVVGQGNYGYTF; DNA: TGCAGCGTTGTAGGTCAGGGAAACTATGGCTACACCTTC
length: 13; D: -; size: once; V: TRBV5-8; J: TRBJ1-2; CDR3: CASSLSANYGYTF; DNA: TGTGCCAGCAGCTTATCCGCTAACTATGGCTACACCTTC
length: 14; D: TRBD1; size: -; V: TRBV10-3; J: TRBJ2-7; CDR3: CAINGQGNTYEQYF; DNA: TGTGCCATCAATGGACAGGGGAACACCTACGAGCAGTACTTC
length: 14; D: TRBD1; size: few; V: TRBV7-2; J: TRBJ2-7; CDR3: CASNLNRGPSEQYF; DNA: TGTGCCAGCAATCTTAACAGGGGTCCCTCCGAGCAGTACTTC
length: 13; D: -; size: once; V: TRBV5-1; J: TRBJ2-1; CDR3: CASSGEAYNEQFF; DNA: TGCGCCAGCTCGGGGGAGGCCTACAATGAGCAGTTCTTC
length: 15; D: -; size: few; V: TRBV2; J: TRBJ2-2; CDR3: CASSESGFGTGELFF; DNA: TGTGCCAGCAGTGAAAGCGGGTTTGGCACCGGGGAGCTGTTTTTT
length: 14; D: TRBD2; size: -; V: TRBV7-2; J: TRBJ2-3; CDR3: CASSRTSGTDTQYF; DNA: TGTGCCAGCAGCCGGACTAGCGGAACAGATACGCAGTATTTT
length: 14; D: TRBD1; size: -; V: TRBV18; J: TRBJ2-7; CDR3: CASSPGQPTYEQYF; DNA: TGTGCCAGCTCACCGGGACAGCCTACCTACGAGCAGTACTTC
length: 13; D: -; size: -; V: TRBV6-5; J: TRBJ1-1; CDR3: CASRRLKNTEAFF; DNA: TGTGCCAGCAGGAGACTAAAGAACACTGAAGCTTTCTTT
length: 15; D: TRBD1; size: few; V: TRBV10-2; J: TRBJ2-3; CDR3: CASSEQQGKADTQYF; DNA: TGCGCCAGCAGTGAGCAACAGGGGAAGGCAGATACGCAGTATTTT
length: 13; D: -; size: few; V: TRBV6-5; J: TRBJ2-7; CDR3: CASSRTSPYEQYF; DNA: TGTGCCAGCAGTCGGACAAGCCCGTACGAGCAGTACTTC
length: 12; D: -; size: -; V: TRBV10-3; J: TRBJ1-2; CDR3: CAISDGNYGYTF; DNA: TGTGCCATCAGTGACGGTAACTATGGCTACACCTTC
length: 15; D: -; size: -; V: TRBV5-1; J: TRBJ2-1; CDR3: CASSFSRSSYNEQFF; DNA: TGCGCCAGCAGCTTTTCAAGGAGCTCCTACAATGAGCAGTTCTTC
length: 15; D: -; size: once; V: TRBV9; J: TRBJ2-3; CDR3: CASSVGPSSTDTQYF; DNA: TGTGCCAGCAGCGTAGGACCTAGTAGCACAGATACGCAGTATTTT
length: 14; D: TRBD1; size: -; V: TRBV5-1; J: TRBJ1-2; CDR3: CASSSGTGNYGYTF; DNA: TGCGCCAGCAGCTCCGGGACAGGGAACTATGGCTACACCTTC
length: 15; D: -; size: -; V: TRBV5-1; J: TRBJ1-1; CDR3: CASSLVLSMNTEAFF; DNA: TGCGCCAGCAGCTTGGTACTGAGTATGAACACTGAAGCTTTCTTT
length: 15; D: TRBD2; size: -; V: TRBV2; J: TRBJ2-2; CDR3: CATARGLGPTGELFF; DNA: TGTGCCACCGCGCGGGGACTAGGACCAACCGGGGAGCTGTTTTTT
length: 16; D: TRBD1; size: -; V: TRBV6-4; J: TRBJ2-2; CDR3: CASSDSGTGNTGELFF; DNA: TGTGCCAGCAGTGACTCCGGGACAGGGAACACCGGGGAGCTGTTTTTT
length: 16; D: -; size: -; V: TRBV7-2; J: TRBJ2-7; CDR3: CASSLVSGGTIYEQYF; DNA: TGTGCCAGCAGCTTAGTATCAGGGGGGACCATCTACGAGCAGTACTTC
length: 12; D: -; size: -; V: TRBV5-3; J: TRBJ1-1; CDR3: CARSLPRTEAFF; DNA: TGTGCCAGAAGCTTGCCGCGTACTGAAGCTTTCTTT
length: 12; D: -; size: -; V: TRBV7-9; J: TRBJ1-1; CDR3: CASSSGVREAFF; DNA: TGTGCCAGCAGCTCGGGAGTCCGTGAAGCTTTCTTT
length: 16; D: TRBD2; size: -; V: TRBV11-2; J: TRBJ2-2; CDR3: CASSLSLAGGTGELFF; DNA: TGTGCCAGCAGCTTAAGCCTAGCGGGGGGAACCGGGGAGCTGTTTTTT
length: 14; D: -; size: few; V: TRBV6-6; J: TRBJ2-2; CDR3: CASSYSPLIGELFF; DNA: TGTGCCAGCAGTTACTCCCCCCTTATCGGGGAGCTGTTTTTT
length: 12; D: -; size: -; V: TRBV10-2; J: TRBJ1-4; CDR3: CASRATNEKLFF; DNA: TGCGCCAGCCGAGCAACTAATGAAAAACTGTTTTTT
length: 14; D: -; size: -; V: TRBV27; J: TRBJ2-5; CDR3: CASSKNRLQETQYF; DNA: TGTGCCAGCAGTAAAAACAGGCTCCAAGAGACCCAGTACTTC
length: 17; D: TRBD2; size: -; V: TRBV29-1; J: TRBJ2-2; CDR3: CSVAGLAGVLNTGELFF; DNA: TGCAGCGTTGCAGGGCTAGCGGGGGTTTTAAACACCGGGGAGCTGTTTTTT
length: 15; D: -; size: few; V: TRBV28; J: TRBJ2-3; CDR3: CASANRGRSPDTQYF; DNA: TGTGCCAGCGCCAACCGCGGTAGATCTCCAGATACGCAGTATTTT
length: 17; D: -; size: few; V: TRBV11-3; J: TRBJ1-2; CDR3: CASSLAEWGHRDYGYTF; DNA: TGTGCCAGCAGCTTAGCAGAGTGGGGACATCGGGACTATGGCTACACCTTC
length: 15; D: TRBD1; size: few; V: TRBV18; J: TRBJ2-7; CDR3: CASSPPGTGKNEQYF; DNA: TGTGCCAGCTCACCTCCAGGGACAGGGAAAAACGAGCAGTACTTC
length: 20; D: -; size: -; V: TRBV12-2; J: TRBJ2-3; CDR3: CASRLAERTSGGRLADTQYF; DNA: TGTGCAAGTCGCTTAGCGGAAAGGACTAGCGGGGGGCGCCTGGCAGATACGCAGTATTTT
length: 16; D: TRBD2; size: -; V: TRBV10-2; J: TRBJ2-5; CDR3: CASSAPGLAGFETQYF; DNA: TGCGCCAGCAGTGCTCCGGGACTAGCGGGGTTCGAGACCCAGTACTTC
length: 15; D: TRBD1; size: -; V: TRBV5-6; J: TRBJ1-2; CDR3: CASSLDRGESYGYTF; DNA: TGTGCCAGCAGCCTAGACAGGGGAGAGAGCTATGGCTACACCTTC
length: 13; D: TRBD1; size: -; V: TRBV28; J: TRBJ1-2; CDR3: CAIRQGGDYGYTF; DNA: TGTGCCATCCGACAGGGGGGAGACTATGGCTACACCTTC
length: 15; D: -; size: -; V: TRBV25-1; J: TRBJ1-2; CDR3: CASSSPGRGRDVYTF; DNA: TGTGCCAGCAGTTCCCCCGGCCGGGGAAGAGATGTCTACACCTTC
length: 16; D: -; size: -; V: TRBV13; J: TRBJ1-6; CDR3: CASSLDHREGNSPLHF; DNA: TGTGCCAGCAGCTTAGATCACAGGGAGGGAAATTCACCCCTCCACTTT
length: 11; D: -; size: -; V: TRBV20-1; J: TRBJ1-2; CDR3: CSAFSGYGYTF; DNA: TGCAGTGCTTTTTCGGGCTATGGCTACACCTTC
length: 11; D: TRBD1; size: -; V: TRBV29-1; J: TRBJ1-2; CDR3: CSVAQGTDYTF; DNA: TGCAGCGTTGCACAGGGGACCGACTACACCTTC
length: 16; D: TRBD2; size: -; V: TRBV9; J: TRBJ2-3; CDR3: CASSPRERGSSDTQYF; DNA: TGTGCCAGCAGCCCGAGGGAGCGGGGGTCCTCAGATACGCAGTATTTT
length: 16; D: -; size: -; V: TRBV10-2; J: TRBJ2-3; CDR3: CASSESTGRVADTQYF; DNA: TGCGCCAGCAGTGAGTCGACGGGCAGGGTGGCAGATACGCAGTATTTT
length: 13; D: -; size: -; V: TRBV28; J: TRBJ1-5; CDR3: CATSRFGNQPQHF; DNA: TGTGCCACCTCGAGGTTTGGCAATCAGCCCCAGCATTTT
length: 13; D: -; size: -; V: TRBV28; J: TRBJ2-2; CDR3: CASTGLNTGELFF; DNA: TGTGCCAGCACAGGTCTAAACACCGGGGAGCTGTTTTTT
length: 14; D: TRBD1; size: -; V: TRBV2; J: TRBJ1-6; CDR3: CASSLGQGNSPLHF; DNA: TGTGCCAGCAGTTTAGGACAGGGGAATTCACCCCTCCACTTT
length: 12; D: -; size: -; V: TRBV30; J: TRBJ1-3; CDR3: CAWSPFGNTIYF; DNA: TGTGCCTGGAGTCCCTTTGGAAACACCATATATTTT
length: 12; D: TRBD1; size: -; V: TRBV10-2; J: TRBJ1-2; CDR3: CASTGGSYGYTF; DNA: TGCGCCAGTACAGGGGGTTCCTATGGCTACACCTTC
length: 13; D: -; size: -; V: TRBV1; J: TRBJ2-3; CDR3: CTTWTGRTDTQYF; DNA: TGCACCACCTGGACAGGGCGCACAGATACGCAGTATTTT
length: 13; D: TRBD1; size: -; V: TRBV7-3; J: TRBJ2-1; CDR3: CASSQGVQGEQFF; DNA: TGTGCCAGCAGCCAAGGGGTACAGGGGGAGCAGTTCTTC
length: 13; D: -; size: -; V: TRBV7-9; J: TRBJ2-7; CDR3: CASSLAASYEQYF; DNA: TGTGCCAGCAGCTTGGCTGCTTCCTACGAGCAGTACTTC
length: 15; D: TRBD2; size: -; V: TRBV18; J: TRBJ2-7; CDR3: CASSTGTSGGNEQYF; DNA: TGTGCCAGCTCAACCGGGACTAGCGGGGGGAACGAGCAGTACTTC